This is a list of T cell receptor beta chains from one sample in a study of T cells after yellow fever vaccination. TCRdb redid the calling of the 5' RACE reads with MiXCR, one entry per CDR3 protein. Seen here are about 170,000 distinct CDR3 sequences, 9.5% to 12% observed once, and the top ten hold 36%. This sample comprised CD8+ T cells sorted from PBMCs, obtained 15 days after the yellow fever booster vaccination. These receptors were obtained from a young man who received the YFV17D yellow fever vaccine. Both conserved end residues are part of each CDR3. The D gene is left open where the match is weak. Size is omitted from some rows. Given values are once, few, many or a class for expanded clones.

CDR3nt: TGTGCCAGCAGTTACCGGGACCCGCGGACCGGGGAGCTGTTTTTT; CDR3aa: CASSYRDPRTGELFF; d_gene: -; j_gene: TRBJ2-2; abundance: -; v_gene: TRBV6-5
CDR3nt: TGCGCCAGCAGCCAACTCCCCGGGACAGGTGAGAGACTCAACACTGAAGCTTTCTTT; CDR3aa: CASSQLPGTGERLNTEAFF; d_gene: TRBD1; j_gene: TRBJ1-1; abundance: -; v_gene: TRBV4-3
CDR3nt: TGTGCCAGCAGCTTAGGAGCCAGGCCCAGTGAGCAGTTCTTC; CDR3aa: CASSLGARPSEQFF; d_gene: -; j_gene: TRBJ2-1; abundance: -; v_gene: TRBV11-2
CDR3nt: TGCGCCAGCAGCCGGACAGGGGGGCCCTCGAACACTGAAGCTTTCTTT; CDR3aa: CASSRTGGPSNTEAFF; d_gene: TRBD1; j_gene: TRBJ1-1; abundance: once; v_gene: TRBV5-1
CDR3nt: TGTGCCAGCAGCTTAGGGACAGGAAGCGAGAATGAGCAGTTCTTC; CDR3aa: CASSLGTGSENEQFF; d_gene: TRBD1; j_gene: TRBJ2-1; abundance: many; v_gene: TRBV7-8
CDR3nt: TGTGCCAGCAGCCAAGAGTGGCGGGGTGCCAATGGCTACACCTTC; CDR3aa: CASSQEWRGANGYTF; d_gene: -; j_gene: TRBJ1-2; abundance: few; v_gene: TRBV3-1
CDR3nt: TGTGCCGGCCGTTTCGTGGCCAACGTCCTGACTTTC; CDR3aa: CAGRFVANVLTF; d_gene: -; j_gene: TRBJ2-6; abundance: -; v_gene: TRBV2
CDR3nt: TGTGCCAGCAGCTTAGAAGGTTTTGAAGAGACCCAGTACTTC; CDR3aa: CASSLEGFEETQYF; d_gene: -; j_gene: TRBJ2-5; abundance: few; v_gene: TRBV7-3
CDR3nt: TGTGCCAGCAGTGAAGCGCAGTGGTTTGAAGCTTTCTTT; CDR3aa: CASSEAQWFEAFF; d_gene: -; j_gene: TRBJ1-1; abundance: -; v_gene: TRBV6-1
CDR3nt: TGCGCCAGCAGCCAAGTGGCCCCCTGGACTACCCAACCGGGGCAGTTCTTC; CDR3aa: CASSQVAPWTTQPGQFF; d_gene: -; j_gene: TRBJ2-1; abundance: many; v_gene: TRBV4-1
CDR3nt: TGCGCCAGCAGCCAATGGAGACAGGGGCTGGAGCTGTTTTTT; CDR3aa: CASSQWRQGLELFF; d_gene: TRBD1; j_gene: TRBJ2-2; abundance: -; v_gene: TRBV4-1
CDR3nt: TGTGCCACCAGCGTCGGTCCACTGCTGAATCAGCCCCAGCATTTT; CDR3aa: CATSVGPLLNQPQHF; d_gene: -; j_gene: TRBJ1-5; abundance: -; v_gene: TRBV15
CDR3nt: TGTGCCAGCAGCCCTTCTCTAGCGGGGGAAACAGATACGCAGTATTTT; CDR3aa: CASSPSLAGETDTQYF; d_gene: TRBD2; j_gene: TRBJ2-3; abundance: many; v_gene: TRBV7-9
CDR3nt: TGTGCCAGCAGCCACTTCAACTACGAGCAGTACTTC; CDR3aa: CASSHFNYEQYF; d_gene: -; j_gene: TRBJ2-7; abundance: few; v_gene: TRBV3-1
CDR3nt: TGTGCCAGCAGCCAACACCGGGCCGGGTTAGGGGCCAACGTCCTGACTTTC; CDR3aa: CASSQHRAGLGANVLTF; d_gene: -; j_gene: TRBJ2-6; abundance: -; v_gene: TRBV14
CDR3nt: TGTGCCAGCTCTGGGCCTCCGGCGGCCTACGAGCAGTACTTC; CDR3aa: CASSGPPAAYEQYF; d_gene: -; j_gene: TRBJ2-7; abundance: few; v_gene: TRBV6-2/TRBV6-3
CDR3nt: TGCAGTGCTACCGAGAGCGGAGACTCTGGAAACACCATATATTTT; CDR3aa: CSATESGDSGNTIYF; d_gene: -; j_gene: TRBJ1-3; abundance: many; v_gene: TRBV20-1
CDR3nt: TGTGCCAGCAGCCAGAATCCAACAGGGGGTTGGAGGCAGTTCTTC; CDR3aa: CASSQNPTGGWRQFF; d_gene: TRBD1; j_gene: TRBJ2-1; abundance: few; v_gene: TRBV13
CDR3nt: TGTGCTAGTGGTTTAGGGGCGGACGGACGAATCTACACCTTC; CDR3aa: CASGLGADGRIYTF; d_gene: -; j_gene: TRBJ1-2; abundance: -; v_gene: TRBV12-5
CDR3nt: TGTGCCAGCAGTGGAGAGGACACCGGGGAGCTGTTTTTT; CDR3aa: CASSGEDTGELFF; d_gene: -; j_gene: TRBJ2-2; abundance: many; v_gene: TRBV6-4
CDR3nt: TGCAGTGCTAGAGACCGGGGCTGGGAGACCCAGTACTTC; CDR3aa: CSARDRGWETQYF; d_gene: -; j_gene: TRBJ2-5; abundance: -; v_gene: TRBV20-1
CDR3nt: TGCGCCAGCAGCCAAGACGGGACAGCAAACACCGGGGAGCTGTTTTTT; CDR3aa: CASSQDGTANTGELFF; d_gene: TRBD1; j_gene: TRBJ2-2; abundance: many; v_gene: TRBV4-3
CDR3nt: TGTGCCAGCAGCTTTTCGCAGGACTCCTACAATGAGCAGTTCTTC; CDR3aa: CASSFSQDSYNEQFF; d_gene: -; j_gene: TRBJ2-1; abundance: -; v_gene: TRBV5-6
CDR3nt: TGTGCCACCAGCCGGGACCAGCGGGAGACCCAGTACTTC; CDR3aa: CATSRDQRETQYF; d_gene: -; j_gene: TRBJ2-5; abundance: -; v_gene: TRBV15
CDR3nt: TGTGCCAGCAGCCTACGACCGGGACAGGGGGCGGGGCAGTTCTTC; CDR3aa: CASSLRPGQGAGQFF; d_gene: TRBD1; j_gene: TRBJ2-1; abundance: -; v_gene: TRBV3-1
CDR3nt: TGCAGCGTTTCAGACAGGACTCAGGGCTATGGCTACACCTTC; CDR3aa: CSVSDRTQGYGYTF; d_gene: -; j_gene: TRBJ1-2; abundance: few; v_gene: TRBV29-1
CDR3nt: TGTGCCAGCAGCCAAGATTGGGACAGGATCACAGATACGCAGTATTTT; CDR3aa: CASSQDWDRITDTQYF; d_gene: TRBD1; j_gene: TRBJ2-3; abundance: -; v_gene: TRBV4-2
CDR3nt: TGCAGCGTTGAGGGGAACTCGGAGACCCAGTACTTC; CDR3aa: CSVEGNSETQYF; d_gene: -; j_gene: TRBJ2-5; abundance: many; v_gene: TRBV29-1
CDR3nt: TGCGCCAGCAGCTTGGAGTCTTATAATGAAAAACTGTTTTTT; CDR3aa: CASSLESYNEKLFF; d_gene: -; j_gene: TRBJ1-4; abundance: -; v_gene: TRBV5-1
CDR3nt: TGCGCCAGCAGCCACCCCCGGCCTGACACTGAAGCTTTCTTT; CDR3aa: CASSHPRPDTEAFF; d_gene: -; j_gene: TRBJ1-1; abundance: few; v_gene: TRBV4-1
CDR3nt: TGCGCCAGCAGGAGTCAGGGTGCAATCGGCTACACCTTC; CDR3aa: CASRSQGAIGYTF; d_gene: -; j_gene: TRBJ1-2; abundance: few; v_gene: TRBV10-2